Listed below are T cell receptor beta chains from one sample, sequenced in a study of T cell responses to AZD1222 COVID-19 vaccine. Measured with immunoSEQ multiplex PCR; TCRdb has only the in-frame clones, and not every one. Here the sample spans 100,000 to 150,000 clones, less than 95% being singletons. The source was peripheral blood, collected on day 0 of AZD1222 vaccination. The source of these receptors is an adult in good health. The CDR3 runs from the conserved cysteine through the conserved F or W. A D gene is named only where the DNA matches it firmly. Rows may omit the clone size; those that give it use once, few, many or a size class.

CDR3 protein: CASSPTTGNTGELFF; CDR3 DNA: TGTGCCAGCAGCCCCACCACAGGGAACACCGGGGAGCTGTTTTTT; V gene: TRBV2; J gene: TRBJ2-2; clone size: -; D gene: -
CDR3 protein: CASWAGGQLKEQYF; CDR3 DNA: TGTGCCAGCTGGGCGGGGGGCCAGTTGAAAGAGCAGTACTTC; V gene: TRBV27; J gene: TRBJ2-7; clone size: -; D gene: TRBD2
CDR3 protein: CASSETGGALSGNTIYF; CDR3 DNA: TGCGCCAGCAGTGAGACGGGGGGGGCGTTATCTGGAAACACCATATATTTT; V gene: TRBV10-2; J gene: TRBJ1-3; clone size: -; D gene: -
CDR3 protein: CASRLAGALEQYF; CDR3 DNA: TGTGCCAGTAGACTAGCGGGAGCTCTTGAGCAGTACTTC; V gene: TRBV19; J gene: TRBJ2-7; clone size: -; D gene: TRBD2
CDR3 protein: CASSRIGQGASNQPQHF; CDR3 DNA: TGTGCCAGCAGCCGAATCGGACAGGGGGCTAGCAATCAGCCCCAGCATTTT; V gene: TRBV28; J gene: TRBJ1-5; clone size: -; D gene: TRBD1
CDR3 protein: CASSVVEGRPTDEQFF; CDR3 DNA: TGTGCCAGCAGCGTAGTCGAGGGGAGGCCCACGGATGAGCAGTTCTTC; V gene: TRBV9; J gene: TRBJ2-1; clone size: -; D gene: -
CDR3 protein: CASSPDRAVQPQHF; CDR3 DNA: TGTGCCAGCTCCCCGGACAGGGCGGTTCAGCCCCAGCATTTT; V gene: TRBV18; J gene: TRBJ1-5; clone size: -; D gene: TRBD1
CDR3 protein: CSASRTSGNYEQYF; CDR3 DNA: TGCAGTGCTAGTAGGACTAGCGGGAACTACGAGCAGTACTTC; V gene: TRBV20-1; J gene: TRBJ2-7; clone size: -; D gene: TRBD2
CDR3 protein: CAWISRGGHSEQYF; CDR3 DNA: TGTGCCTGGATATCGCGGGGAGGGCACTCCGAGCAGTACTTC; V gene: TRBV30; J gene: TRBJ2-7; clone size: -; D gene: TRBD2
CDR3 protein: CASSLLLGREQYF; CDR3 DNA: TGTGCCAGCAGTTTACTTCTGGGGAGAGAGCAGTACTTC; V gene: TRBV27; J gene: TRBJ2-7; clone size: -; D gene: -
CDR3 protein: CASSPRGRQPQHF; CDR3 DNA: TGTGCCAGCAGTCCCCGGGGGAGACAGCCCCAGCATTTT; V gene: TRBV12-3/TRBV12-4; J gene: TRBJ1-5; clone size: -; D gene: -
CDR3 protein: CASSLAVGLDYHEQYF; CDR3 DNA: TGTGCCAGCAGCTTGGCCGTCGGACTAGATTACCACGAGCAGTACTTC; V gene: TRBV5-6; J gene: TRBJ2-7; clone size: -; D gene: TRBD2
CDR3 protein: CASSFDRTYGYTF; CDR3 DNA: TGTGCCAGCAGTTTTGACAGGACATATGGCTACACCTTC; V gene: TRBV12-3/TRBV12-4; J gene: TRBJ1-2; clone size: -; D gene: -
CDR3 protein: CAWNAGGDNSPLHF; CDR3 DNA: TGTGCCTGGAATGCCGGGGGAGATAATTCACCCCTCCACTTT; V gene: TRBV30; J gene: TRBJ1-6; clone size: -; D gene: -
CDR3 protein: CASSPSDWAAAANYGYTF; CDR3 DNA: TGTGCCAGCAGCCCATCCGACTGGGCCGCCGCGGCTAACTATGGCTACACCTTC; V gene: TRBV7-9; J gene: TRBJ1-2; clone size: -; D gene: -
CDR3 protein: CASSPLQGSQPQHF; CDR3 DNA: TGTGCCAGCTCACCACTCCAGGGAAGTCAGCCCCAGCATTTT; V gene: TRBV18; J gene: TRBJ1-5; clone size: -; D gene: -
CDR3 protein: CASSLSQAGGQPQHF; CDR3 DNA: TGTGCCAGCAGCTTGAGCCAGGCCGGCGGTCAGCCCCAGCATTTT; V gene: TRBV5-5; J gene: TRBJ1-5; clone size: once; D gene: -
CDR3 protein: CASSYDGISGPAYEQYF; CDR3 DNA: TGTGCCAGCAGTTACGATGGAATTAGCGGGCCTGCCTACGAGCAGTACTTC; V gene: TRBV6-2/TRBV6-3; J gene: TRBJ2-7; clone size: -; D gene: TRBD2
CDR3 protein: CASGADRTDGYTF; CDR3 DNA: TGTGCTAGTGGGGCCGACAGGACGGATGGCTACACCTTC; V gene: TRBV12-5; J gene: TRBJ1-2; clone size: -; D gene: -
CDR3 protein: CASSYLKYNEQFF; CDR3 DNA: TGTGCCAGCAGTTACCTGAAATACAATGAGCAGTTCTTC; V gene: TRBV6-5; J gene: TRBJ2-1; clone size: -; D gene: -
CDR3 protein: CASSVGGTNNEQFF; CDR3 DNA: TGTGCCAGCAGCGTAGGTGGCACCAACAATGAGCAGTTCTTC; V gene: TRBV9; J gene: TRBJ2-1; clone size: -; D gene: -
CDR3 protein: CASSLGRNQPQHF; CDR3 DNA: TGTGCCAGCAGTTTGGGGCGTAATCAGCCCCAGCATTTT; V gene: TRBV27; J gene: TRBJ1-5; clone size: -; D gene: -
CDR3 protein: CASSFPGGAGYTF; CDR3 DNA: TGTGCCAGCAGTTTCCCGGGCGGCGCTGGCTACACCTTC; V gene: TRBV12-3/TRBV12-4; J gene: TRBJ1-2; clone size: -; D gene: -
CDR3 protein: CASSTRQDYEQYF; CDR3 DNA: TGTGCCAGTAGTACCCGACAGGACTACGAGCAGTACTTC; V gene: TRBV19; J gene: TRBJ2-7; clone size: -; D gene: -
CDR3 protein: CASRGQGAVDSPLHF; CDR3 DNA: TGTGCCAGTAGGGGACAGGGGGCAGTGGATTCACCCCTCCACTTT; V gene: TRBV19; J gene: TRBJ1-6; clone size: -; D gene: TRBD1
CDR3 protein: CAWRGSGNQPQHF; CDR3 DNA: TGTGCCTGGAGGGGTTCCGGCAATCAGCCCCAGCATTTT; V gene: TRBV30; J gene: TRBJ1-5; clone size: -; D gene: -
CDR3 protein: CATSRTTAGTDPYGYTF; CDR3 DNA: TGTGCCACCAGCAGAACAACCGCCGGCACGGACCCCTATGGCTACACCTTC; V gene: TRBV15; J gene: TRBJ1-2; clone size: -; D gene: -
CDR3 protein: CSGLGGGKTQYF; CDR3 DNA: TGCAGCGGGTTAGGGGGCGGAAAGACCCAGTACTTC; V gene: TRBV29-1; J gene: TRBJ2-5; clone size: -; D gene: TRBD1
CDR3 protein: CASSDFRTGTYEQYF; CDR3 DNA: TGTGCCAGCAGTGACTTTAGGACAGGGACCTACGAGCAGTACTTC; V gene: TRBV25-1; J gene: TRBJ2-7; clone size: -; D gene: TRBD1
CDR3 protein: CASSGDSTTNEKLFF; CDR3 DNA: TGTGCCAGCAGCGGAGACAGCACAACTAATGAAAAACTGTTTTTT; V gene: TRBV7-6; J gene: TRBJ1-4; clone size: -; D gene: -
CDR3 protein: CASPRAGDTDTQYF; CDR3 DNA: TGTGCCAGCCCCAGAGCGGGAGATACAGATACGCAGTATTTT; V gene: TRBV2; J gene: TRBJ2-3; clone size: -; D gene: TRBD2
CDR3 protein: CSASHGDRVTGELFF; CDR3 DNA: TGCAGTGCTAGTCACGGGGATCGTGTCACCGGGGAGCTGTTTTTT; V gene: TRBV20-1; J gene: TRBJ2-2; clone size: -; D gene: -
CDR3 protein: CAWSVNEQYF; CDR3 DNA: TGTGCCTGGAGTGTAAACGAGCAGTACTTC; V gene: TRBV30; J gene: TRBJ2-7; clone size: -; D gene: -
CDR3 protein: CASSIPGQGKHGYTF; CDR3 DNA: TGTGCCAGTAGTATCCCTGGACAGGGGAAGCATGGCTACACCTTC; V gene: TRBV19; J gene: TRBJ1-2; clone size: -; D gene: TRBD1
CDR3 protein: CASSFGQLTNEQFF; CDR3 DNA: TGTGCCAGCAGCTTCGGACAACTCACGAATGAGCAGTTCTTC; V gene: TRBV7-9; J gene: TRBJ2-1; clone size: -; D gene: -
CDR3 protein: CASSVSQTTYEQYF; CDR3 DNA: TGTGCCAGCAGCGTAAGCCAGACCACCTACGAGCAGTACTTC; V gene: TRBV9; J gene: TRBJ2-7; clone size: -; D gene: -